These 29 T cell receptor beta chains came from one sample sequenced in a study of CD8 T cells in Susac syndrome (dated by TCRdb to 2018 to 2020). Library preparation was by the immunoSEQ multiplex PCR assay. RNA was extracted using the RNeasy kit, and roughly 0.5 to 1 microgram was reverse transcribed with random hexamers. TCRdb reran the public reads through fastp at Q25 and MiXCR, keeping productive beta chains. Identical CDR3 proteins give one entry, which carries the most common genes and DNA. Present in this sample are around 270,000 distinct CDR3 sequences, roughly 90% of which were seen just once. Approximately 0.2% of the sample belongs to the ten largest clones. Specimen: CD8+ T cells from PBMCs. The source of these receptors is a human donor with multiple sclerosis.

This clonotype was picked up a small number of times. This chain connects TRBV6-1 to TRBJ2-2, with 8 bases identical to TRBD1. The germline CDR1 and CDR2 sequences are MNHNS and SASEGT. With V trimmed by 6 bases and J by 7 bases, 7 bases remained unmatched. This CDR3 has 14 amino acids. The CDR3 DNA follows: TGTGCCAGCAGGCCGGGACAGGAGTTCGGGGAGCTGTTTTTT. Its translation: CASRPGQEFGELFF.

The CDR3 reads CASSLGPGDGNEQYF. The CDR3 coding sequence is TGTGCCAGCAGCTTAGGTCCCGGGGATGGGAACGAGCAGTACTTC. V usage is TRBV11-2 and J usage is TRBJ2-7; D is perhaps TRBD2 (5 bases). From germline, CDR1 is SGHAT and CDR2 FQNNGV. The CDR3 is 15 amino acids. Trimming removed 1 base from V and 5 bases from J, with 15 bases in between.

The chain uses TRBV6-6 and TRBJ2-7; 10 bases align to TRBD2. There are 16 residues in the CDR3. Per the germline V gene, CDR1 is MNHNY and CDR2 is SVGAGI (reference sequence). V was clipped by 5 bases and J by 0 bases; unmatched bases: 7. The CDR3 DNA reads TGTGCCAGCAGTATGAGCGGGAGGGATAGCTCCTACGAGCAGTACTTC. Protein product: CASSMSGRDSSYEQYF.

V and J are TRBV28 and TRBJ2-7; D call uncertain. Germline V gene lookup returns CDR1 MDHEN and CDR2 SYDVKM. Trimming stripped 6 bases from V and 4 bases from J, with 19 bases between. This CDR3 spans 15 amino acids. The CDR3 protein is CASRVDMADPYEQYF. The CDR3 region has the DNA TGTGCCAGCAGGGTAGACATGGCAGACCCGTACGAGCAGTACTTC.

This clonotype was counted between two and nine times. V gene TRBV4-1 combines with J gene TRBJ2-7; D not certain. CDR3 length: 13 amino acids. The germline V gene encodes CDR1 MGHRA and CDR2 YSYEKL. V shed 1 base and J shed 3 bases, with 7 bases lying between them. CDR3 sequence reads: CASSQGANYEQYF. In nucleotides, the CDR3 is TGCGCCAGCAGCCAAGGGGCGAACTACGAGCAGTACTTC.

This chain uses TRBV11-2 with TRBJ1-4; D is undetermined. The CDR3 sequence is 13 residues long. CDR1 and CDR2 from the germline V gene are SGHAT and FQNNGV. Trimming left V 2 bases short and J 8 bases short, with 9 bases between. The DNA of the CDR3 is TGTGCCAGCAGCTTACTATCGGAAGAAAAACTGTTTTTT. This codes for CASSLLSEEKLFF.

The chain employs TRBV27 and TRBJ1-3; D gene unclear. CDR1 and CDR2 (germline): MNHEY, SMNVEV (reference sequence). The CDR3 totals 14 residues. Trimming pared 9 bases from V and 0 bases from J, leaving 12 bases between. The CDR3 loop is CASLGGTSGNTIYF. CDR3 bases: TGTGCCAGTTTAGGAGGTACCTCTGGAAACACCATATATTTT.

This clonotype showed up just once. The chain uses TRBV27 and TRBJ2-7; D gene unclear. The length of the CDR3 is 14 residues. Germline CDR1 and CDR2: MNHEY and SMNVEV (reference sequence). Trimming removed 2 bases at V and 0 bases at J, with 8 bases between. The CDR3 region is CASSLVSRSYEQYF. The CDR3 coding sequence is TGTGCCAGCAGTTTAGTGAGCCGCTCCTACGAGCAGTACTTC.

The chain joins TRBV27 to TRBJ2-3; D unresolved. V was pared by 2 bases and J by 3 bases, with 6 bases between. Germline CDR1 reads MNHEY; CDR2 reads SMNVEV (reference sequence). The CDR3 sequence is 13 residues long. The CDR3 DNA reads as TGTGCCAGCAGTTTAGCGGAAACAGATACGCAGTATTTT. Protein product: CASSLAETDTQYF.

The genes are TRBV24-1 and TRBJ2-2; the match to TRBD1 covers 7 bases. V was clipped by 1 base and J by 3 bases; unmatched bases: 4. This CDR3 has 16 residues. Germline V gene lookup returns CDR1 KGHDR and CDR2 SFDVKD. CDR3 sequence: CATSDFGQGDTGELFF. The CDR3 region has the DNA TGTGCCACCAGTGATTTTGGCCAGGGGGACACCGGGGAGCTGTTTTTT.

The CDR3 sequence: CAISESSLENFYEQYF. DNA for the CDR3: TGTGCCATCAGTGAGTCATCACTAGAAAATTTCTACGAGCAGTACTTC. This sequence joins TRBV10-3 and TRBJ2-7, with D tentatively TRBD2 (5 bases). Germline CDR1 reads ENHRY; CDR2 reads SYGVKD. Between the trimmed V and J ends, which lost 0 bases and 3 bases, there was a span of 15 bases. The CDR3 loop spans 16 amino acids.

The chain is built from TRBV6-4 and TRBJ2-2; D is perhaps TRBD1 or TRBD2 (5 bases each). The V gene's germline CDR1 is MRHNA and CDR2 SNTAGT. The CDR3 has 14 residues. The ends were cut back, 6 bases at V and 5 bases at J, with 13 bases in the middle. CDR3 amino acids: CASSPKGETGELFF. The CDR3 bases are TGTGCCAGCAGCCCGAAAGGGGAGACCGGGGAGCTGTTTTTT.

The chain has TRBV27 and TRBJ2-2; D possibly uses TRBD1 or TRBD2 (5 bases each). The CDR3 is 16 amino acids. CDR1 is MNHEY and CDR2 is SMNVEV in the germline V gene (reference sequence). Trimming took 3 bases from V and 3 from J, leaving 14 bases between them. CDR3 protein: CASSFLAGRDTGELFF. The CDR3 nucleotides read TGTGCCAGCAGTTTTCTGGCAGGGCGGGACACCGGGGAGCTGTTTTTT.

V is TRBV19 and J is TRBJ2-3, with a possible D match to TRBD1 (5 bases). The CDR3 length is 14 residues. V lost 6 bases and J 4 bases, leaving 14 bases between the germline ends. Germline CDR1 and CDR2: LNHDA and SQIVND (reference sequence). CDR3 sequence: CASRSWVGADTQYF. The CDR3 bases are TGTGCCAGTAGGTCTTGGGTAGGGGCAGATACGCAGTATTTT.

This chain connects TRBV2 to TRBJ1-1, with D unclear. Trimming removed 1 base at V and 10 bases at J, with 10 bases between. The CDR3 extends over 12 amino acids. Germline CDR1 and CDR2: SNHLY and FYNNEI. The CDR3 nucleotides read TGTGCCAGCAGTGAAGACAGCTTTCGAGCTTTCTTT. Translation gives CASSEDSFRAFF.

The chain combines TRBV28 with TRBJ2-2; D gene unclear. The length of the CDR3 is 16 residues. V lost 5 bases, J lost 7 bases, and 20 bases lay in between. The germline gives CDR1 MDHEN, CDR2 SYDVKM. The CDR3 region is CASSPPTADRGGELFF. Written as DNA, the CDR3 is TGTGCCAGCAGTCCACCGACGGCGGACCGTGGCGGGGAGCTGTTTTTT.

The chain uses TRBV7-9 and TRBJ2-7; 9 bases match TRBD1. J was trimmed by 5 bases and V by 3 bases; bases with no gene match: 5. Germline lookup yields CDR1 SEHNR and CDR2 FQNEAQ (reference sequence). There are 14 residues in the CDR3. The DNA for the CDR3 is TGTGCCAGCAGCTTGGACAGGGGAGGCGACGAGCAGTACTTC. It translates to CASSLDRGGDEQYF.

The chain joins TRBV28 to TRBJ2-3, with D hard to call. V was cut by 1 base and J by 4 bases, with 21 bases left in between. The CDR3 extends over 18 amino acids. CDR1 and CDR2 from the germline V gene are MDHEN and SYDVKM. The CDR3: CASSLFGPPVYRADTQYF. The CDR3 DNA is TGTGCCAGCAGTTTATTCGGACCCCCAGTTTATCGTGCAGATACGCAGTATTTT.

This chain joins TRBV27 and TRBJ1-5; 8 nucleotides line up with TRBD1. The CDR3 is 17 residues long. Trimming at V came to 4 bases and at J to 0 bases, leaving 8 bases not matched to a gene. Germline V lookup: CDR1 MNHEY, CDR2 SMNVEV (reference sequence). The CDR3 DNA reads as TGTGCCAGCAGTTACCGCCGGGACAGGACTAGCAATCAGCCCCAGCATTTT. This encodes CASSYRRDRTSNQPQHF.

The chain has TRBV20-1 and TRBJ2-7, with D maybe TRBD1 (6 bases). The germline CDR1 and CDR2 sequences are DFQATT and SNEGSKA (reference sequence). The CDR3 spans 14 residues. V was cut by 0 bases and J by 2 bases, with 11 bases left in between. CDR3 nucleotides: TGCAGTGCTAGAGACCGGGACAAGGCCTACGAGCAGTACTTC. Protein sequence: CSARDRDKAYEQYF.

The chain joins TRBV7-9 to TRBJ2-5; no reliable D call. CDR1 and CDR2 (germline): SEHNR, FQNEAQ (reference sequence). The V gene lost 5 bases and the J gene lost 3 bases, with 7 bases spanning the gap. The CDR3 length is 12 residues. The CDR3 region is CASSPAEETQYF. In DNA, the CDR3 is TGTGCCAGCAGCCCAGCCGAAGAGACCCAGTACTTC.

This chain's CDR3 is CSAPGLIYEQYF. The CDR3 nucleotides are TGCAGTGCTCCGGGACTCATCTACGAGCAGTACTTC. V gene TRBV20-1 combines with J gene TRBJ2-7, with D tentatively TRBD2 (6 bases). The V gene lost 5 bases and the J gene lost 3 bases, with 11 bases spanning the gap. Germline V lookup: CDR1 DFQATT, CDR2 SNEGSKA (reference sequence). The CDR3 is 12 amino acids.

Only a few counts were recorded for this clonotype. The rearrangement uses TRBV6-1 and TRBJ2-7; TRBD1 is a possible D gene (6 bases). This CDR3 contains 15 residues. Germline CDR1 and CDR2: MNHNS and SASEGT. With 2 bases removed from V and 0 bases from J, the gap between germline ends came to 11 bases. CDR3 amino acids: CASSERQASSYEQYF. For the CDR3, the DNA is TGTGCCAGCAGTGAAAGACAGGCCAGCTCCTACGAGCAGTACTTC.

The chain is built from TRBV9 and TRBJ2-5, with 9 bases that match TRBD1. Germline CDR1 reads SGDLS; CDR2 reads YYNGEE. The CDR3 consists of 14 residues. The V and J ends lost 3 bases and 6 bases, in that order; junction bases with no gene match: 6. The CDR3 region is CASSDRQGEKTQYF. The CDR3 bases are TGTGCCAGCAGCGACCGACAGGGGGAAAAGACCCAGTACTTC.

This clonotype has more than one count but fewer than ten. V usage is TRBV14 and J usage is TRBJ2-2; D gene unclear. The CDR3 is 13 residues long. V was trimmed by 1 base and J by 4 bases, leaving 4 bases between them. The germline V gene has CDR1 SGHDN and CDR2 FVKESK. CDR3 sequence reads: CASSQGGTGELFF. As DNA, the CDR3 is TGTGCCAGCAGCCAAGGGGGCACCGGGGAGCTGTTTTTT.

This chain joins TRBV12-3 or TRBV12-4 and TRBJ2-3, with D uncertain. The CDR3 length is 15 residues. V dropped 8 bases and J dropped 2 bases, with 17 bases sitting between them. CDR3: CASDGPYDLTDTQYF. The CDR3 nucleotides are TGTGCCAGCGATGGCCCCTACGACCTCACAGATACGCAGTATTTT.

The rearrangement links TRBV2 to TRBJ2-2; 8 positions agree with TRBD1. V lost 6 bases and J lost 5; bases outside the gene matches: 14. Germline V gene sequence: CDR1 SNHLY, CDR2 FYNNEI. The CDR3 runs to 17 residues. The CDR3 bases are TGTGCCAGCAGCTCAGACAGGGGCCGTACTCCTACCGGGGAGCTGTTTTTT. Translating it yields CASSSDRGRTPTGELFF.

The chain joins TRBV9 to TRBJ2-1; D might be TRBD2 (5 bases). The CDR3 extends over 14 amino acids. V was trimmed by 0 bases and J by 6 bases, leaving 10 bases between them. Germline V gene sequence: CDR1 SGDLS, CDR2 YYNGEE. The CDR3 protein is CASSVGGVGNEQFF. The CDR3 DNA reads TGTGCCAGCAGCGTAGGGGGAGTGGGCAATGAGCAGTTCTTC. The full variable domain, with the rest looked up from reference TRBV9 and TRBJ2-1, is DSGVTQTPKHLITATGQRVTLRCSPRSGDLSVYWYQQSLDQGLQFLIQYYNGEERAKGNILERFSAQQFPDLHSELNLSSLELGDSALYFCASSVGGVGNEQFFGPGTRLTVL.

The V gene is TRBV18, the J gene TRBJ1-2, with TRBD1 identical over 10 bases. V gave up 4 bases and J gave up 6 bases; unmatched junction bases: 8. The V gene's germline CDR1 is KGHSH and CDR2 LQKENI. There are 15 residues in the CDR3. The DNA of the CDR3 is TGTGCCAGCTCACATCCCGGGACAGGGGAAAATGGCTACACCTTC. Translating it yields CASSHPGTGENGYTF.